One and the same sample provided the 5 T cell receptor beta chains below, sequenced in a study of cytomegalovirus exposure and HLA in healthy donors. The PCR employed 60 Vbeta primers together with 13 Jbeta primers. Data came from immunoSEQ multiplex PCR; TCRdb stores just in-frame clones and leaves some out. The repertoire holds some 100,000 clones, with around 80% as singletons. Sequencing was performed on PBMCs. These TCRs come from a woman between 18 and 29 years old in good health and CMV-seronegative.

J is TRBJ2-5 and V is TRBV7-8; 14 bases are shared with TRBD2. CDR3 length: 16 amino acids. V shed 6 bases and J 4 bases; nucleotides not matched to a gene: 7. The germline CDR1 and CDR2 sequences are SGHVS and FQNEAQ. The DNA for the CDR3 is TGTGCCAGCAGTCCATCGACTAGCGGGGGGGCAGAGACCCAGTACTTC. This sequence encodes CASSPSTSGGAETQYF.

V and J are TRBV7-2 and TRBJ1-5; 7 positions agree with TRBD1. The CDR3 covers 14 residues. Germline loops: CDR1 SGHTA, CDR2 FQGNSA. Trimming took 5 bases from V and 4 from J; bases not matched to a gene: 5. CDR3: CASSLTGRNQPQHF. The CDR3 nucleotides read TGTGCCAGCAGCCTGACAGGGAGAAATCAGCCCCAGCATTTT.

The rearrangement uses TRBV29-1 and TRBJ1-2; 10 nucleotides match TRBD1. The length of the CDR3 is 11 residues. Germline loops: CDR1 SQVTM, CDR2 ANQGSEA. The J segment lost 10 bases and the V segment lost 4 bases, leaving 3 bases of the junction unmatched. CDR3 loop: CSVGGQGYYTF. The CDR3 DNA follows: TGCAGCGTTGGGGGACAGGGGTACTACACCTTC.

CDR3 DNA: TGTGCCAGCAGCTTACTTGGGGGAGGGGAGACCCAGTACTTC. This gives the protein CASSLLGGGETQYF. The chain has TRBV7-3 and TRBJ2-5; 7 bases align to TRBD2. Trimming took 2 bases from V and 5 from J; bases not matched to a gene: 5. In germline, CDR1 is SGHTA, CDR2 FQGTGA. This CDR3 comprises 14 residues. Using reference TRBV7-3 and TRBJ2-5 for the parts outside the CDR3, the full variable domain is GAGVSQTPSNKVTEKGKYVELRCDPISGHTALYWYRQSLGQGPEFLIYFQGTGAADDSGLPNDRFFAVRPEGSVSTLKIQRTERGDSAVYLCASSLLGGGETQYFGPGTRLLVL.

The chain joins TRBV7-9 to TRBJ1-2; D is perhaps TRBD1 (6 bases). The CDR3 totals 14 residues. Germline V CDR1 and CDR2: SEHNR, FQNEAQ (reference sequence). The ends were cut back, 5 bases at V and 5 bases at J, with 15 bases in the middle. CDR3 in DNA: TGTGCCAGCAGCCAACGGGACATTCGGTATGGCTACACCTTC. Translated: CASSQRDIRYGYTF.